This T cell receptor (beta chain) was sequenced during a study of cytomegalovirus exposure and HLA in healthy donors. Whole-study results and caveats: An observed cluster of highly shared sequence variants was recorded as a likely sequencing artifact.

Primers for the PCR totalled 60 Vbeta and 13 Jbeta. TCRdb's table, derived via immunoSEQ multiplex PCR, lists solely in-frame clones and lacks some. This table has roughly 100,000 clones, 69% appearing once. Comment on this clone: Its target is not known.

The source is a man aged 30 to 45 in good health and CMV-seronegative. Material: PBMCs.

DNA of the CDR3: TGTGCCAGCTCACCACCCGGGACTAGCGGGAGGGCCAGGTACGAGCAGTACTTC. The encoded protein is CASSPPGTSGRARYEQYF. The rearrangement joins TRBV18 to TRBJ2-7, with 16 bases that match TRBD2. J gave up 4 bases and V 0 bases, and 6 bases lay outside the gene matches. CDR3 length equals 18 residues. Germline V gene data show CDR1 as KGHSH and CDR2 as LQKENI.